These 3 T cell receptor beta chains were sequenced from one sample in a study of cytomegalovirus exposure and HLA in healthy donors. PCR used 60 Vbeta primers and 13 Jbeta primers. The repertoire was sequenced with immunoSEQ multiplex PCR; TCRdb's copy has only in-frame clones and lacks some. The sample yields tens of thousands of clones, about 80% seen once. What was sequenced was PBMCs. The origin of the receptors is a man aged 45-65 years in good health and CMV-seronegative.

The chain employs TRBV2 and TRBJ1-4; possible D gene TRBD1, 5 bases. From germline, CDR1 is SNHLY and CDR2 FYNNEI. This CDR3 contains 15 residues. The V end lost 0 bases, the J end lost 4 bases, and 9 bases lay between the germline ends. The CDR3 region is CASSEARGSNEKLFF. CDR3 DNA sequence: TGTGCCAGCAGTGAAGCTAGGGGCAGTAATGAAAAACTGTTTTTT.

The V gene is TRBV28, the J gene TRBJ2-6, with a tentative D call TRBD1 (6 bases). Germline CDR1 is MDHEN and CDR2 is SYDVKM. V lost 2 bases, J lost 2 bases, and 7 bases lay in between. CDR3 size: 15 residues. The CDR3 coding sequence is TGTGCCAGCAGTTTAGGGGGCACTGGGGCCAACGTCCTGACTTTC. Amino acids: CASSLGGTGANVLTF.

The chain links TRBV29-1 to TRBJ1-2; 8 bases line up with TRBD1. This CDR3 is built from 13 residues. Trimming removed 3 bases from V and 2 bases from J; junction bases left unmatched: 2. Germline assignment: CDR1 SQVTM and CDR2 ANQGSEA. The CDR3 nucleotides are TGCAGCGTTGAGGGACAGGCCAACTATGGCTACACCTTC. Translation: CSVEGQANYGYTF.